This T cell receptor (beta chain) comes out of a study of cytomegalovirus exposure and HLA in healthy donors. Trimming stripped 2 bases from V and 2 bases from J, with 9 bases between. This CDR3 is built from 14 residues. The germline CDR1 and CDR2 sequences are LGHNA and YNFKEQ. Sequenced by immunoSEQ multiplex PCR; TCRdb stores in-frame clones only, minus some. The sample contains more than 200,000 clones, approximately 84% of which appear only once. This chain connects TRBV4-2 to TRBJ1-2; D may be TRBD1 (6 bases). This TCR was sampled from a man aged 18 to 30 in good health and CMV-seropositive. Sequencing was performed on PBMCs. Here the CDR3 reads CASSQSDRNYGYTF. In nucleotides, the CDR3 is TGTGCCAGCAGCCAATCAGACAGGAACTATGGCTACACCTTC.